This T cell receptor beta chain was obtained from a study of Ad26.COV2.S vaccination and SARS-CoV-2 variants (dated by TCRdb to about 2021). In the study overall: Vaccine-arm donors came from COV1001, a multicentre, randomized, double-blind, placebo-controlled phase I-IIa trial of Ad26.COV2.S in healthy adults. Ad26.COV2.S was administered intramuscularly at a dose of 5x10^10 or 1x10^11 viral particles, either as one shot or as two shots given 56 days apart. The specificity and breadth of SARS-CoV-2-reactive T cell receptors after Ad26.COV2.S vaccination were assessed by TCRbeta repertoire sequencing. The TCR-sequenced set comprised approximately 32 samples: approximately 19 Ad26.COV2.S vaccine recipients, 5 placebo recipients and 8 SARS-CoV-2 convalescent individuals. Trial participants were randomized into five groups of five, in which low-dose or high-dose Ad26.COV2.S was given once or twice, or placebo was given on both occasions. Blinding of investigators to trial group allocation was maintained during experiments and outcome assessment.

What the authors observed across the whole study: It was noted by the authors that total T cell responses may have been underestimated by the TCR breadth and depth analyses. The study lacked the statistical power to compare responses across vaccine doses or regimens. Vaccine and placebo recipients had comparable non-spike TCR breadth, which fits with the vaccine containing only spike. Ad26.COV2.S recipients had higher spike-specific TCR breadth than placebo recipients (P = 0.0014). Substantial breadth of spike-specific CD8+ and CD4+ T cell responses was reported after vaccination.

The sample's treatment or condition, from its label and the paper: around 19 received Ad26.COV2.S at low or high dose, single or two shots; about 5 received placebo; per-sample allocation not given. Repertoires of vaccine and placebo recipients were sequenced from samples taken on day 63 after the first injection. Cohort 1b enrolled 25 to 30 adults aged 18-55 years at a single site in Boston, USA, between 29 July and 7 August 2020. Ad26.COV2.S was a replication-incompetent adenovirus type 26 vector that expressed a prefusion-stabilized SARS-CoV-2 spike protein derived from the original Wuhan strain. TCRbeta CDR3 regions were sequenced with the immunoSEQ Assay. After extraction, genomic DNA underwent amplification by bias-controlled multiplex PCR, followed by high-throughput sequencing. Processing in the source paper ran as follows. Collapsing and filtering of sequences were performed to quantify the absolute abundance of each unique TCRbeta CDR3 region. T cell fraction was estimated by normalization of TCRbeta template counts to usable DNA, with usable DNA being measured through amplification of reference genes present in all nucleated cells. Repertoire TCRs were annotated as SARS-CoV-2-specific when V gene, CDR3 amino acid sequence and J gene were exactly matched to a known reactive TCR set. The reference SARS-CoV-2 TCR set was derived from MIRA and filtered for enrichment in COVID-19-positive ImmuneCODE repertoires, a step that removed public or cross-reactive TCRs. Based on the MIRA antigens, annotated TCRs were further analysed at the level of specific ORF or position within ORF. Depth was the summed frequency of annotated unique rearrangements, while breadth was defined as annotated unique rearrangements over total unique productive rearrangements. Group comparisons of TCR breadth used two-sided Wilcoxon rank-sum tests. TCRdb obtained this table from immuneACCESS and retained in-frame rearrangements with V and J assigned. These tables miss some clones; where compared with another copy, unresolved V genes account for less than half of the shortfall, and the remainder is unexplained. D and trimming come from the DNA, and the V and J calls and clone size come from that table. The sample table records hundreds of thousands of clones; 88% of these occur just once. The ten largest clones take up 6.4% of the sample.

A word on this clone: What antigen it recognizes has not been identified. No base-level quality is on record; no much larger clone is a single base apart.

The material was peripheral blood, obtained in a trial of Ad26.COV2.S vaccine versus placebo. The clonotype comes from a person aged 18 to 65 who received the Ad26.COV2.S COVID-19 vaccine or a placebo.

The base sequence is TGTGCCATCAGAGCCGGGTCTTCGGTCTACGAGCAGTACTTC. Its protein reads: CAIRAGSSVYEQYF. The sequence joins TRBV10-3 to TRBJ2-7, with the D gene not clear enough to name. The germline V gene yields ENHRY for CDR1 and SYGVKD for CDR2. Trimming costs V 6 bases and J 3 bases, and their ends lie 15 bases apart. The CDR3 runs 14 amino acids, cysteine and phenylalanine included. Just CDR3 DNA is preserved here, 42 bases in frame from base 1.